The clone carrying this T cell receptor (delta chain) is classed as medium-sized. TCRdb redid clone calling on the RT-PCR reads using CATT. The sample yields about 5,400 delta-chain clones, approximately 10% seen once. The data were obtained in a study of gamma-delta T cells after stem cell transplantation. The TCR originated in a human donor. It is not recorded whose cells these are; they may come from a transplant donor. The sequencing sample was made of gamma-delta T cells.

For the CDR3, the DNA is TGTGCCTGTGATCCCCTACTGGGGGATACTGACGCCGATAAACTCATCTTT. This codes for CACDPLLGDTDADKLIF. The chain combines TRDV2 with TRDJ1, with 12 bases aligning to TRDD3. This CDR3 is built from 17 residues. CDR1 is GEAIGNYY and CDR2 is EKD in the germline V gene. V shed 4 bases and J 3 bases; nucleotides not matched to a gene: 11.